The 27 T cell receptor beta chains in this list originate from one sample, sequenced in a study of blood T cell repertoires in COVID-19. Sequenced by immunoSEQ multiplex PCR; TCRdb stores in-frame clones only, minus some. The sample comprises about 340,000 clones, about 89% of which are singletons, and about 6% rests with the top ten. The sequencing sample was made of peripheral blood. The receptors come from a woman between 50 and 59 years old with COVID-19, enrolled during active disease.

In the case of this clone: This specimen includes other DNA sequences encoding the same CDR3. The chain has TRBV9 and TRBJ2-1, with a weak D call TRBD2 (5 bases). The CDR3 has 15 amino acids. Germline V gives CDR1 SGDLS, CDR2 YYNGEE. Trimming removed 0 bases at V and 3 bases at J, with 10 bases between. CDR3 sequence: CASSVGTSGYNEQFF. The CDR3 DNA sequence: TGTGCCAGCAGCGTAGGAACTAGTGGCTACAATGAGCAGTTCTTC.

V gene TRBV19 combines with J gene TRBJ1-1; 7 nucleotides agree with TRBD1. CDR3 length: 15 amino acids. V shed 6 bases, J shed 0 bases, and the junction held 7 bases outside the gene matches. CDR1 LNHDA and CDR2 SQIVND come from the germline V gene (reference sequence). CDR3 nucleotides: TGTGCCAGTAGACTTAACAGGGGCCTGAACACTGAAGCTTTCTTT. Protein product: CASRLNRGLNTEAFF.

The V and J genes are TRBV19 and TRBJ1-1; maybe TRBD1 (5 bases). The V end was cut by 3 bases, the J end by 0 bases, with 8 bases between. Germline CDR1 is LNHDA and CDR2 is SQIVND (reference sequence). CDR3 length: 14 amino acids. CDR3 region: CASSMRQMNTEAFF. The CDR3 DNA sequence: TGTGCCAGTAGTATGCGACAGATGAACACTGAAGCTTTCTTT.

The gene calls are TRBV6-5 and TRBJ2-7, with D maybe TRBD1 (5 bases). The CDR3 covers 12 residues. Germline CDR1 and CDR2: MNHEY and SVGAGI. V was shortened by 6 bases and J by 6 bases, with 12 bases between the two germline ends. The CDR3 spells CASRQVNSEQYF. The DNA of the CDR3 is TGTGCCAGCAGACAGGTCAATTCCGAGCAGTACTTC.

V is TRBV4-1 and J is TRBJ2-2; 11 bases line up with TRBD2. Germline V CDR1 and CDR2: MGHRA, YSYEKL. V trimming: 4 bases; J trimming: 3 bases; junction bases outside the gene matches: 16. The CDR3 has 20 amino acids. CDR3 loop: CASSPRTGTSGLGDTGELFF. The DNA of the CDR3 is TGCGCCAGCAGCCCGCGAACCGGGACTAGCGGTTTGGGGGACACCGGGGAGCTGTTTTTT.

The table lists this clone with a count of one. The V gene is TRBV19, the J gene TRBJ2-7; 7 positions agree with TRBD2. The CDR3 is made up of 14 amino acids. V lost 3 bases to trimming and J lost 6 bases; unmatched junction nucleotides: 8. Per germline, CDR1 LNHDA and CDR2 SQIVND (reference sequence). As DNA, the CDR3 is TGTGCCAGTAGTATTTTCACTAGCGAGGGCGAGCAGTACTTC. This translates into CASSIFTSEGEQYF.

The rearrangement uses TRBV11-1 and TRBJ2-7, with 7 bases lining up with TRBD1. CDR3 size: 15 residues. V gave up 2 bases and J gave up 4 bases; unmatched junction bases: 8. Germline V CDR1 and CDR2: SGHAT, FQDESV (reference sequence). The CDR3 here is CASSLTPGQPYEQYF. CDR3 in DNA: TGTGCCAGCAGCTTAACTCCGGGACAGCCTTACGAGCAGTACTTC.

Only one count was recorded for this clone. This chain links TRBV2 with TRBJ2-3; 8 bases fit TRBD1. The CDR3 runs to 15 residues. The ends lost 7 bases at V and 0 bases at J; junction bases unmatched: 6. The germline V gene encodes CDR1 SNHLY and CDR2 FYNNEI. CDR3: CASNPGQVSTDTQYF. The CDR3 bases are TGTGCCAGCAATCCGGGACAGGTTAGCACAGATACGCAGTATTTT.

J is TRBJ2-2 and V is TRBV5-1, with D possibly matching TRBD2 (6 bases). CDR1 is SGHRS and CDR2 is YFSETQ in the germline V gene. V was cut by 4 bases and J by 7 bases, with 26 bases left in between. The CDR3 extends over 18 amino acids. The CDR3 loop is CASSIMSRRGSMGGELFF. As DNA, the CDR3 is TGCGCCAGCAGCATAATGAGCAGGCGGGGATCTATGGGCGGGGAGCTGTTTTTT.

This clone occurred once. This chain connects TRBV30 to TRBJ1-3; D is perhaps TRBD1 (6 bases). The V end was cut by 2 bases, the J end by 8 bases, with 16 bases between. The CDR3 is 14 amino acids. Germline V CDR1 and CDR2: GTSNPN, SVGIG (reference sequence). The CDR3 here is CAWSSWGGRDTIYF. The CDR3 DNA is TGTGCCTGGAGTTCCTGGGGGGGGCGCGACACCATATATTTT.

The chain has TRBV5-6 and TRBJ2-7; D is undetermined. The V gene lost 0 bases and the J gene lost 4 bases, with 14 bases spanning the gap. The CDR3 extends over 15 amino acids. Germline V CDR1 and CDR2: SGHDT, YYEEEE. In DNA form, the CDR3 reads TGTGCCAGCAGCTTGGGAGGCAGCCCCATATACGAGCAGTACTTC. It translates to CASSLGGSPIYEQYF.

This chain links TRBV3-1 (or the pseudogene TRBV3-2) with TRBJ2-1, with 8 bases matching TRBD2. In germline, CDR1 is LGHDT, CDR2 YNNKEL (reference sequence). The V segment lost 3 bases and the J segment 3 bases; nucleotides outside the gene matches: 7. CDR3 length: 16 residues. The DNA of the CDR3 is TGTGCCAGCAGCCAGAAGGCGGGAGGTAACTACAATGAGCAGTTCTTC. Translating it yields CASSQKAGGNYNEQFF.

For the CDR3, the DNA is TGTGCCAGTAGTGCTACAGGTCTCACTGGGTACACCTTC. Protein product: CASSATGLTGYTF. V and J are TRBV19 and TRBJ1-2; tentative D call: TRBD1 (5 bases). This CDR3 is 13 amino acids long. From germline, CDR1 is LNHDA and CDR2 SQIVND (reference sequence). Trimming left V 5 bases short and J 11 bases short, with 18 bases between.

This clone was observed once. Distinct nucleotide sequences in the sample also encode this CDR3. The chain combines TRBV11-2 with TRBJ2-7; D remains ambiguous. The V end was cut by 1 base, the J end by 4 bases, with 5 bases between. The CDR3 is 12 residues long. Germline CDR1 and CDR2: SGHAT and FQNNGV. The CDR3 is CASSLVSYEQYF. Here the CDR3 DNA reads TGTGCCAGCAGCTTAGTCTCGTACGAGCAGTACTTC.

This chain connects TRBV28 to TRBJ1-2; 9 nucleotides agree with TRBD1. This CDR3 is built from 15 residues. CDR1 MDHEN and CDR2 SYDVKM come from the germline V gene. Trimming cost V 5 bases and J 5 bases; bases outside gene matches: 9. The CDR3 region has the DNA TGTGCCAGCAGTCTCACCGGGACAGGGAAATATGGCTACACCTTC. Residues: CASSLTGTGKYGYTF.

The sample holds a few counts of this clone. J is TRBJ1-1 and V is TRBV5-1; maybe TRBD1 (5 bases). The CDR3 contains 15 residues. The V gene's germline CDR1 is SGHRS and CDR2 YFSETQ. V gave up 6 bases and J gave up 1 base, with 16 bases separating them. The CDR3 is CASTPLGGSNTEAFF. CDR3 bases: TGCGCCAGCACCCCGCTCGGGGGATCGAACACTGAAGCTTTCTTT.

The rearrangement links TRBV3-1 (or the pseudogene TRBV3-2) to TRBJ1-1; D is unresolved. CDR1 LGHDT and CDR2 YNNKEL come from the germline V gene (reference sequence). Trimming stripped 6 bases from V and 2 bases from J, with 13 bases between. The CDR3 contains 14 residues. This CDR3 is CASRSGGSNTEAFF. In DNA, the CDR3 is TGTGCCAGCAGAAGCGGAGGTAGTAACACTGAAGCTTTCTTT.

The chain has TRBV5-1 and TRBJ2-1; 12 bases align to TRBD2. J was trimmed by 10 bases and V by 0 bases; bases with no gene match: 2. CDR1 SGHRS and CDR2 YFSETQ come from the germline V gene. The CDR3 runs 14 residues. CDR3 protein: CASSLGLAGVEQFF. CDR3 in DNA: TGCGCCAGCAGCTTGGGACTAGCGGGAGTCGAGCAGTTCTTC.

There are a few counts of this clone. The chain links TRBV24-1 to TRBJ1-1; 10 bases line up with TRBD1. V lost 4 bases and J lost 7; bases outside the gene matches: 8. The germline V gene encodes CDR1 KGHDR and CDR2 SFDVKD. The length of the CDR3 is 15 residues. The CDR3 reads CATSDPTGGAGEAFF. In DNA, the CDR3 is TGTGCCACCAGTGACCCGACAGGGGGCGCGGGTGAAGCTTTCTTT.

This chain connects TRBV19 to TRBJ2-6; D ambiguous. CDR3 length: 15 residues. From germline, CDR1 is LNHDA and CDR2 SQIVND (reference sequence). Trimming removed 1 base at V and 2 bases at J, with 6 bases between. CDR3 region: CASSIGQTGANVLTF. The CDR3, as DNA: TGTGCCAGTAGTATAGGGCAAACTGGGGCCAACGTCCTGACTTTC. Full variable domain (remainder filled in from reference TRBV19 and TRBJ2-6): DGGITQSPKYLFRKEGQNVTLSCEQNLNHDAMYWYRQDPGQGLRLIYYSQIVNDFQKGDIAEGYSVSREKKESFPLTVTSAQKNPTAFYLCASSIGQTGANVLTFGAGSRLTVL.

The rearrangement links TRBV6-6 to TRBJ2-7; D is unresolved. Germline V lookup: CDR1 MNHNY, CDR2 SVGAGI (reference sequence). The CDR3 loop spans 11 amino acids. Trimming took 7 bases from V and 2 from J, leaving 6 bases between them. In DNA, the CDR3 is TGTGCCAGCACCTTCGCCTACGAGCAGTACTTC. This gives the protein CASTFAYEQYF.

The chain employs TRBV4-2 and TRBJ2-7; TRBD2 is a possible D gene (6 bases). V lost 4 bases to trimming and J lost 0 bases, with 19 bases between them. CDR3 length equals 17 residues. CDR1 and CDR2 (germline): LGHNA, YNFKEQ. The DNA for the CDR3 is TGTGCCAGCAGCCCTGTGGGGAGGCGTACGAGCTCCTACGAGCAGTACTTC. This translates into CASSPVGRRTSSYEQYF.

The rearrangement links TRBV6-5 to TRBJ1-3, with TRBD1 identical over 7 bases. V shed 5 bases, J shed 9 bases, and the junction held 10 bases outside the gene matches. Germline assignment: CDR1 MNHEY and CDR2 SVGAGI. CDR3 length equals 14 residues. CDR3 in amino acids: CASSPRTGSFTIYF. The CDR3 DNA reads as TGTGCCAGCAGTCCCCGGACAGGATCCTTCACCATATATTTT.

Notes on this clone: This specimen includes other DNA sequences encoding the same CDR3. Here the CDR3 DNA reads TGTGCCAGCAGCCCCCGGACTAGCGGGAGTTACGAGCAGTACTTC. This gives the protein CASSPRTSGSYEQYF. This chain connects TRBV11-3 to TRBJ2-7, with 13 nucleotides matching TRBD2. CDR3 length: 15 amino acids. Germline V gene lookup returns CDR1 SGHNT and CDR2 YENEEA. J was trimmed by 4 bases and V by 5 bases; bases with no gene match: 5.

The rearrangement uses TRBV7-9 and TRBJ2-1, with TRBD1 matching 7 bases. V trimming: 5 bases; J trimming: 6 bases; junction bases outside the gene matches: 16. CDR3 length: 17 amino acids. Germline CDR1 SEHNR, CDR2 FQNEAQ (reference sequence). The CDR3 is CASSTNTGQEVANEQFF. CDR3 bases: TGTGCCAGCAGCACGAACACAGGACAGGAAGTAGCCAATGAGCAGTTCTTC.

The CDR3 is CAIPGTRTINEQFF. The CDR3 DNA reads as TGTGCCATCCCCGGGACTAGGACTATCAATGAGCAGTTCTTC. The rearrangement links TRBV10-3 to TRBJ2-1; TRBD2 matches at 8 bases. The germline CDR1 and CDR2 sequences are ENHRY and SYGVKD. This CDR3 has 14 amino acids. J was trimmed by 6 bases and V by 8 bases; bases with no gene match: 9.

CDR3 sequence (DNA): TGCGCCAGCAGCCACCCTTCTAAGGGGGAGTACGAGCAGTACTTC. Its translation is CASSHPSKGEYEQYF. The chain recombines TRBV4-1 with TRBJ2-7, with a tentative D call TRBD1 (6 bases). CDR1 is MGHRA, CDR2 YSYEKL, per germline. V was cut by 3 bases and J by 4 bases, with 16 bases left in between. The CDR3 runs 15 residues.